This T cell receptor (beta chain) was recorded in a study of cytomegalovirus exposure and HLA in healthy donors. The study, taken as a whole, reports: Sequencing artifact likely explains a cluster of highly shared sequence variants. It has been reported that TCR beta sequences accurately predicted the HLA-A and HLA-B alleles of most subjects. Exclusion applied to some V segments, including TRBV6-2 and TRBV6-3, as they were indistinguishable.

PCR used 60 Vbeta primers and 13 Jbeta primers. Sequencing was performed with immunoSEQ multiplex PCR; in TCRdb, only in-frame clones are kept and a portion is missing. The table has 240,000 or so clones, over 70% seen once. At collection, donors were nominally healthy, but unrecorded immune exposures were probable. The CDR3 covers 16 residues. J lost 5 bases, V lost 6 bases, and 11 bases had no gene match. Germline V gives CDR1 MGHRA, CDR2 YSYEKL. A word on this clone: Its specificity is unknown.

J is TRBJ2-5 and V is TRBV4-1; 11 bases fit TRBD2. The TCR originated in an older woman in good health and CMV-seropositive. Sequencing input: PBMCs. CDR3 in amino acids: CASRKVAGGPGETQYF. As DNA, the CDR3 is TGCGCCAGCAGAAAAGTAGCGGGAGGGCCGGGGGAGACCCAGTACTTC.